This T cell receptor (beta chain) comes out of a study of blood T cell repertoires in COVID-19. Overall study context: Sites in the United States, Italy and Spain provided acute and convalescent COVID-19 samples.

Source study methods: Reference gene primer amplification gave nucleated cell count estimates. Clones were sequenced by immunoSEQ multiplex PCR, and TCRdb holds only the in-frame ones, with some missing. For V, J and clone size, that table is used; D and trimming come from the DNA. The sample carries 130,000 to 150,000 clones, around nine tenths recorded once. CDR3 length: 18 residues. Germline V gene sequence: CDR1 LNHDA, CDR2 SQIVND (reference sequence). V lost 1 base and J lost 0; bases outside the gene matches: 9. The sample consisted of peripheral blood. The genes are TRBV19 and TRBJ1-5, with TRBD1 identical over 7 bases. The sequence came from a human donor in a cohort sampled during active COVID-19. CDR3 DNA sequence: TGTGCCAGTAGTATAGGGCCAACAGGGGTAGGTAGCAATCAGCCCCAGCATTTT. This codes for CASSIGPTGVGSNQPQHF.